This T cell receptor (beta chain) was identified during a study of OX40 agonist ivuxolimab in advanced cancers. In the study overall: Ivuxolimab was a fully human IgG2 agonistic monoclonal antibody targeting the costimulatory receptor OX40 (CD134). Intravenous ivuxolimab was administered to patients every 2 weeks at six dose levels: 0.01, 0.1, 0.3, 1.5, 3 and 10 mg/kg. Among the roughly 52 dose-escalation patients, around 19 had hepatocellular carcinoma, around 15 melanoma, 9 renal cell carcinoma and 9 head and neck cancer. A male proportion of roughly 80% and a mean age of about 60 years, ranging from 23 to 79, were recorded for the dose-escalation cohort. Patients were allowed to have had prior anti-PD-1, anti-PD-L1 or anti-CTLA-4 therapy, and roughly 40% of the dose-escalation patients had previously received checkpoint inhibitors. Partial responses occurred in three dose-escalation patients, of whom one had hepatocellular carcinoma and two had cutaneous melanoma. The purpose of peripheral TCRbeta sequencing was to test whether ivuxolimab changed TCR sequence diversity and led to clonal T-cell expansion. The paper covers the monotherapy dose-escalation part of the phase I ivuxolimab trial, which included N ≈ 57 patients.

From the cysteine through the phenylalanine, the CDR3 covers 14 amino acids. Kept here is only the CDR3 DNA, which spans 42 bases and is read in frame from base 1. The germline V gene (reference sequence) specifies LNHNV as CDR1 and YYDKDF as CDR2. Trimming removed 3 bases from V and 12 bases from J; the gene matches leave 9 bases unexplained. About this clone itself: Its antigen is still unknown. No clone much larger than this one lies a single base away; base qualities are absent.

General findings and caveats noted by the study authors: Low levels of normalized T-cell clonal expansion were also seen in some patients who did not respond. In the 0.1-3.0 mg/kg groups, partial responders were among the patients with the lowest normalized peripheral clonal expansion, particularly in CD8+ T cells. At doses from 0.1 to 3.0 mg/kg, clonal expansion was seen in both CD4+ and CD8+ blood T cells between baseline and week 6. After ivuxolimab, expanded clones were on average more numerous among CD8+ T cells than among CD4+ T cells. Which antigens the clonally expanded peripheral T cells were specific for was not determined.

Patients with autoimmune disease history or receiving systemic immunosuppression were excluded from the trial. Peripheral blood for TCR sequencing was collected from all dose cohorts at baseline, on cycle 4 day 1, and on cycle 7 day 1. Samples were obtained from an open-label, multicenter, first-in-human phase I dose-escalation trial of ivuxolimab. Adults with locally advanced or metastatic melanoma, renal cell carcinoma, hepatocellular carcinoma or head and neck squamous cell carcinoma were enrolled in the trial. Before TCR sequencing, CD4+ and CD8+ T cells were separately sorted from peripheral blood. For sequencing of the TCRbeta CDR3 region, genomic DNA was extracted from the sorted cells. The immunoSEQ Assay was used to sequence the TCRbeta CDR3 regions. TCRdb carries this immuneACCESS record with in-frame sequences only. Its versions omit some clonotypes, under half of them owing to an unresolved V gene in the studies checked, with the rest unexplained. This sample comprises roughly 73,000 clones, 84% of them detected only once. The ten biggest clones cover 2% to 2.5% of the sample.

Sequencing was performed on CD4+ or CD8+ T cells sorted from blood, taken in a trial of the OX40 agonist ivuxolimab. The chain is assembled from TRBV15 and TRBJ2-3, with 10 bases aligning to TRBD2. The receptor was isolated from an adult with an advanced solid tumor such as melanoma, head and neck, liver or kidney cancer. DNA sequence: TGTGCCACCAGCAGGGGGAGGGGACTAGCGCGCCAGTATTTT. The resulting protein is CATSRGRGLARQYF.